Sequencing of this TCR beta chain was carried out in a study of T-cell memory formation after mild COVID-19. The CDR3 sequence is 15 residues long. Germline V CDR1 and CDR2: SGDLS, YYNGEE. V gave up 0 bases and J gave up 4 bases; unmatched junction bases: 3. A few counts support this clonotype. TCRdb re-called the 5' RACE reads through MiXCR, storing one row per CDR3 protein. The data show hundreds of thousands of distinct CDR3 sequences, around a quarter seen once. The sample was PBMCs or a T cell subset sorted from them (not recorded which). The TCR originated in an adult woman who had mild COVID-19 (a few samples of this study predate the infection). Cell type and time point are not known. The chain uses TRBV9 and TRBJ2-7; 11 bases are shared with TRBD1. DNA for the CDR3: TGTGCCAGCAGCGTAGGGACAGGGGGCGCGTACGAGCAGTACTTC. Translating it yields CASSVGTGGAYEQYF.